This T cell receptor beta chain was captured by sequencing in a study of Ad26.COV2.S vaccination and SARS-CoV-2 variants. The study, taken as a whole, reports: Substantial breadth in spike-specific CD8+ and CD4+ T cell responses was reportedly seen after vaccination.

Treatment given: some 20 received Ad26.COV2.S at low or high dose, single or two shots; about 5 received placebo; per-sample allocation not given. After the first vaccine or placebo injection, samples were drawn on day 63. The repertoire was sequenced with immunoSEQ multiplex PCR; TCRdb's copy has only in-frame clones and lacks some. The sample has about 680,000 clones; 70% to 90% are singletons. The ends lost 7 bases at V and 2 bases at J; junction bases unmatched: 5. Germline V gene lookup returns CDR1 LNHDA and CDR2 SQIVND (reference sequence). The CDR3 is 15 amino acids. Comments on this clone: The antigen remains undetermined.

Specimen: peripheral blood, collected in a trial of Ad26.COV2.S vaccine versus placebo. The sequence derives from a person between 18 and 60 years old who received the Ad26.COV2.S COVID-19 vaccine or a placebo. The V call is TRBV19, the J call TRBJ2-3, with 11 bases that match TRBD2. This CDR3 reads CASTLAGGPTDTQYF. The CDR3 DNA reads TGTGCCAGTACCTTAGCGGGAGGGCCCACAGATACGCAGTATTTT.